The source of this T cell receptor (beta chain) is a study of human T cells and chemical hapten exposure. Study outcomes and limitations: In comparison with controls, expanded TCRs gave rise to a significantly larger number of large CDR3 similarity clusters. TCRs at high frequency, those above 1 in 1000, did not change with DPC sensitization.

The time point denotes: pre-sensitization, week 0. Treatment defined: therapeutic diphenylcyclopropenone sensitization with weekly scalp DPC. This clonotype has a count of ten or more. Its antigen is undetermined. For the library, individual cDNA molecules each received unique molecular identifiers. Source study methods: There were a median of approximately 88,000 TCRs per sample, with a range from about 23,224 to 690,600. TCRdb independently ran MiXCR on the RACE reads; one entry per CDR3 protein. What appears here as the V and J calls and clone size reflects TCRdb's work, not the paper's. The table lists 380,000 or so distinct CDR3 sequences, approximately 5.8% of them singletons, with about 7.7% in the top ten. The material was whole blood, obtained in connection with sensitization to the hapten diphenylcyclopropenone (DPC). The receptor's source is a woman aged 18 to 35 with alopecia areata. Some clones in this sample may be carry-over from other donors' samples.

CDR3 coding DNA: TGTGCCAGCAGCGCGAGGTACAATGAGCAGTTCTTC. This encodes CASSARYNEQFF. The chain has TRBV3-1 and TRBJ2-1; D unclear. The germline gives CDR1 LGHDT, CDR2 YNNKEL (reference sequence). V shed 5 bases and J shed 4 bases, with 6 bases lying between them. This CDR3 has 12 amino acids.